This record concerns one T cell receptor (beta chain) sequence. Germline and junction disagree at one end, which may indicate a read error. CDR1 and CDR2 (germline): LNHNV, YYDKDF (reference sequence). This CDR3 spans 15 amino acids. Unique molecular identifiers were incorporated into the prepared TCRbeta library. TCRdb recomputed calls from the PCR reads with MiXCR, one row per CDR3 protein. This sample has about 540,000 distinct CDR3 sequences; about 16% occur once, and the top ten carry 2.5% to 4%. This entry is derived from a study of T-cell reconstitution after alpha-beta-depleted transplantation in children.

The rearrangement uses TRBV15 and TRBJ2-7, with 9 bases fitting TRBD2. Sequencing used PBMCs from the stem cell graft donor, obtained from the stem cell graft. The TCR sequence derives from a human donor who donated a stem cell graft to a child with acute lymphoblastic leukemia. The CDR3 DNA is TGTGCCACCAGCGGTAGCGGGAGTGCGTGGTACGAGCAGCACTTC. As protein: CATSGSGSAWYEQHF.